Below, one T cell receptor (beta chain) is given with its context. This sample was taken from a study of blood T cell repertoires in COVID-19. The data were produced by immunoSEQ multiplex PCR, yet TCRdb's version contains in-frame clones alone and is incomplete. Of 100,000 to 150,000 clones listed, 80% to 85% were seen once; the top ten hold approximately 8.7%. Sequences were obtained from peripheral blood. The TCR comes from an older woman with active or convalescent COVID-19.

The CDR3 DNA reads TGTGCCAGCGCGGCAGGGTTTAATGAAAAACTGTTTTTT. Protein: CASAAGFNEKLFF. The chain recombines TRBV2 with TRBJ1-4; maybe TRBD1 (5 bases). V was pared by 8 bases and J by 4 bases, with 11 bases between. The CDR3 covers 13 residues. CDR1 and CDR2 (germline): SNHLY, FYNNEI.